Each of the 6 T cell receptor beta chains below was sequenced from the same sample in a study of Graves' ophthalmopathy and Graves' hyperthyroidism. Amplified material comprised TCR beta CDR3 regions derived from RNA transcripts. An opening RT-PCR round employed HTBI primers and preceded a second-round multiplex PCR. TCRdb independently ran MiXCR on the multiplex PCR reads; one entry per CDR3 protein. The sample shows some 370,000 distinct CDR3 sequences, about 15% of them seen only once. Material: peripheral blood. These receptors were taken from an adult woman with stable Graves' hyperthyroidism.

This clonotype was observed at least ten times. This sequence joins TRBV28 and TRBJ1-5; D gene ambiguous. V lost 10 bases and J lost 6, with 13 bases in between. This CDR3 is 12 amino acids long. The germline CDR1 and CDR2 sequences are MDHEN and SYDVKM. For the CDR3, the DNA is TGTGCCACCTTCGGTGGGCGTCAGCCCCAGCATTTT. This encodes CATFGGRQPQHF.

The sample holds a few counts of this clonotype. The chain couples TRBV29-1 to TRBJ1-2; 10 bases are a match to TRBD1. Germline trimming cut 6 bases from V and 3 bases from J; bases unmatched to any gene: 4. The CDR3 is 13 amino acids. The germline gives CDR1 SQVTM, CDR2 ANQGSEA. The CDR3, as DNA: TGCAGCGTACCGGGGACAGGGGACTATGGCTACACCTTC. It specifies CSVPGTGDYGYTF.

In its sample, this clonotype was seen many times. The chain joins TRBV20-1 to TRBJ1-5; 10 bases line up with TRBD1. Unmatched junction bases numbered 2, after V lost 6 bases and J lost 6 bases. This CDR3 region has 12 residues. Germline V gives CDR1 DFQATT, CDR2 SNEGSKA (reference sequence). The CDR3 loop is CSARQGAQPQHF. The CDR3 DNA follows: TGCAGTGCAAGACAGGGGGCTCAGCCCCAGCATTTT.

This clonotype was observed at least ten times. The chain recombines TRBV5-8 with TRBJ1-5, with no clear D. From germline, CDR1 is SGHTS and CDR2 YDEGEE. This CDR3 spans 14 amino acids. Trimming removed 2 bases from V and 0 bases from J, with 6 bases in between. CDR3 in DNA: TGTGCCAGCAGCTTAGTTAGTAGCAATCAGCCCCAGCATTTT. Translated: CASSLVSSNQPQHF.

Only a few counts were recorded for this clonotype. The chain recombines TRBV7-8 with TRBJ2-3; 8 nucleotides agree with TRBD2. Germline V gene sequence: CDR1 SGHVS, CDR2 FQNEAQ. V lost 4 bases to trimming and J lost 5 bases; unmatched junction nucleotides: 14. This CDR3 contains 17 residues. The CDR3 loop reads CASSSVDTAGAKDTQYF. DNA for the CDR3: TGTGCCAGCAGCTCCGTAGATACAGCGGGAGCCAAAGATACGCAGTATTTT.

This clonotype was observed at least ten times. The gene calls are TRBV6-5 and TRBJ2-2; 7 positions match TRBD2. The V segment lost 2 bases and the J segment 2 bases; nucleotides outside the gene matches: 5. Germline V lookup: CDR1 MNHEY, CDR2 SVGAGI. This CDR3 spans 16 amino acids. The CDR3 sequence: CASSYDLAENTGELFF. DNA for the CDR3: TGTGCCAGCAGTTACGACCTAGCGGAAAACACCGGGGAGCTGTTTTTT.